The clone carrying this TCR beta chain was seen at least ten times. Its antigen is not known. The sample belongs to a study of blood T cells in healthy people across ages. Study observations and caveats: The fall in TCR beta diversity per million T cells was roughly linear with age.

Combining a sample-barcoded 5' primer with a J-beta primer mix, a second PCR ran for roughly 7 to 12 cycles. Each CDR3 protein gets one entry after TCRdb re-called the 5' RACE reads with MiXCR. The sample lists about 1,500,000 distinct CDR3 sequences; roughly 45% were seen once. Sequencing input: blood. This sequence was found in a woman younger than 30 in good health.

The CDR3 DNA reads as TGTGCCAGCAGTTCCGGGACTAGTAGGTCTGATGAGCAGTTCTTC. Translated, it gives CASSSGTSRSDEQFF. The chain employs TRBV12-3 or TRBV12-4 and TRBJ2-1; 8 bases align to TRBD2. With V trimmed by 4 bases and J by 8 bases, 10 bases remained unmatched. The CDR3 totals 15 residues.